These T cell receptor beta chains were read from a single sample in a study of blood T cell repertoires in COVID-19. Here immunoSEQ multiplex PCR was the method, and the copy in TCRdb shows in-frame clones only, minus some. This table holds about 170,000 clones, 80% to 85% found once. The sample was peripheral blood. The receptors come from a human donor with acute or convalescent COVID-19. The donor label of this sample is uncertain. The CDR3 runs from the conserved cysteine through the conserved F or W. Each record gives: D gene, J gene, V gene, CDR3 protein, CDR3 DNA. A D gene is named only where the DNA matches it firmly.

NA,TRBJ2-5,TRBV5-4,CASSLVGVIGPETQYF,TGTGCCAGCAGCTTGGTCGGGGTGATAGGGCCAGAGACCCAGTACTTC
TRBD2,TRBJ2-1,TRBV28,CASSQTSGRALEQFF,TGTGCCAGCAGCCAGACTAGCGGGAGGGCCCTTGAGCAGTTCTTC
NA,TRBJ1-2,TRBV25-1,CASRGGTNYGYTF,TGTGCCAGCAGGGGGGGGACTAACTATGGCTACACCTTC
NA,TRBJ1-6,TRBV5-1,CASSSGENSPLHF,TGCGCCAGCAGCTCGGGGGAAAATTCACCCCTCCACTTT
NA,TRBJ2-5,TRBV5-4,CASTGGGAGQETQYF,TGTGCCAGCACCGGTGGGGGGGCAGGGCAAGAGACCCAGTACTTC
NA,TRBJ1-2,TRBV28,CASSLGRNGYTF,TGTGCCAGCAGTTTGGGGAGAAATGGCTACACCTTC
TRBD2,TRBJ2-5,TRBV2,CASSEPAGGPDRKTQYF,TGTGCCAGCAGTGAACCAGCGGGAGGGCCGGATAGGAAGACCCAGTACTTC
TRBD1,TRBJ1-3,TRBV28,CASSLHTRGAGNTIYF,TGTGCCAGCAGTTTACATACCAGGGGGGCTGGAAACACCATATATTTT
TRBD1,TRBJ1-5,TRBV28,CASSLGGQVNQPQHF,TGTGCCAGCAGTTTAGGCGGACAGGTCAATCAGCCCCAGCATTTT
NA,TRBJ1-6,TRBV5-8,CASSFRGNSPLHF,TGTGCCAGCAGCTTCCGGGGGAATTCACCCCTCCACTTT
NA,TRBJ1-4,TRBV10-3,CAISGGAGEKLFF,TGTGCCATCTCCGGTGGGGCGGGGGAAAAACTGTTTTTT
TRBD1,TRBJ2-2,TRBV2,CASRGQGRDTGELFF,TGTGCCAGCAGAGGACAGGGAAGGGATACCGGGGAGCTGTTTTTT
NA,TRBJ1-5,TRBV2,CASTPGPISSNQPQHF,TGTGCCAGCACCCCTGGGCCGATTTCTAGCAATCAGCCCCAGCATTTT
NA,TRBJ1-5,TRBV6-5,CASRAGRTQPQHF,TGTGCCAGCCGAGCAGGGCGGACTCAGCCCCAGCATTTT
NA,TRBJ2-5,TRBV2,CASSEVGDLGDF,TGTGCCAGCAGTGAAGTCGGGGACTTGGGCGACTTC